The 14 T cell receptor beta chains in this list originate from one sample, sequenced in a study of cytomegalovirus exposure and HLA in healthy donors. Both 60 Vbeta primers and 13 Jbeta primers went into the PCR. Data came from immunoSEQ multiplex PCR; TCRdb stores just in-frame clones and leaves some out. The repertoire holds about 150,000 clones, with 65% to 80% as singletons. The sequenced sample consisted of PBMCs. Receptor source: a woman in her forties in good health and CMV-seronegative.

The J gene is TRBJ2-2, the V gene TRBV11-2; TRBD1 matches 7 bases. Unmatched junction bases numbered 5, after V lost 1 base and J lost 0 bases. This CDR3 region has 17 residues. Germline lookup yields CDR1 SGHAT and CDR2 FQNNGV. This CDR3 is CASSLVRTGTNTGELFF. CDR3 DNA: TGTGCCAGCAGCTTAGTCAGGACAGGAACGAACACCGGGGAGCTGTTTTTT.

The chain employs TRBV9 and TRBJ2-3, with TRBD1 identical over 8 bases. The junction had 8 bases not matched to a gene; V was cut back by 4 bases and J by 4 bases. The CDR3 runs 15 residues. Germline CDR1 SGDLS, CDR2 YYNGEE. The CDR3 DNA is TGTGCCAGCAGCCTACGACAGGGGCAGGCAGATACGCAGTATTTT. It yields the protein CASSLRQGQADTQYF.

This chain links TRBV30 with TRBJ2-3, with TRBD2 as a possible D gene (7 bases). Germline V CDR1 and CDR2: GTSNPN, SVGIG (reference sequence). V lost 7 bases to trimming and J lost 2 bases, with 13 bases between them. The CDR3 contains 13 residues. The CDR3 loop reads CAFSGGLTDTQYF. Here the CDR3 DNA reads TGTGCCTTCTCGGGGGGCCTCACAGATACGCAGTATTTT.

The J gene is TRBJ2-1, the V gene TRBV9; 7 nucleotides line up with TRBD2. Germline CDR1 and CDR2: SGDLS and YYNGEE. The CDR3 totals 17 residues. V was clipped by 4 bases and J by 0 bases; unmatched bases: 10. The CDR3 DNA reads as TGTGCCAGCAGCCGGTTCAGCGGGGCGAGCTCCTACAATGAGCAGTTCTTC. Encoded protein: CASSRFSGASSYNEQFF.

This clone has a single count. This chain links TRBV6-1 with TRBJ2-3; tentative D call: TRBD1 (5 bases). Germline CDR1 and CDR2: MNHNS and SASEGT. Trimming took off 4 bases at V and 4 bases at J, with 9 bases between the two ends. This CDR3 contains 13 residues. CDR3 sequence: CASSARVADTQYF. In DNA, the CDR3 is TGTGCCAGCAGTGCCAGGGTCGCAGATACGCAGTATTTT.

The V gene is TRBV6-1, the J gene TRBJ1-1; 8 bases map to TRBD1. V lost 4 bases and J lost 5; bases outside the gene matches: 6. Germline-derived CDR1 and CDR2 are MNHNS and SASEGT. The CDR3 runs 14 residues. The CDR3 coding sequence is TGTGCCAGCAGTGTTTACAGGGGGAGTACTGAAGCTTTCTTT. Protein: CASSVYRGSTEAFF.

V gene TRBV5-4 combines with J gene TRBJ2-3, with TRBD2 matching 8 bases. CDR1 SGHNT and CDR2 YYREEE come from the germline V gene (reference sequence). Germline trimming cut 0 bases from V and 5 bases from J; bases unmatched to any gene: 5. The CDR3 contains 15 residues. CDR3 amino acids: CASSLVAGGVDTQYF. CDR3 sequence (DNA): TGTGCCAGCAGCTTGGTTGCCGGGGGGGTAGATACGCAGTATTTT.

The chain recombines TRBV27 with TRBJ1-2, with D perhaps matching TRBD1 (5 bases). This CDR3 is built from 14 residues. Germline V CDR1 and CDR2: MNHEY, SMNVEV (reference sequence). Trimming removed 3 bases at V and 6 bases at J, with 14 bases between. The CDR3: CASSLAGVGDGYTF. The CDR3 DNA reads as TGTGCCAGCAGTTTGGCGGGGGTTGGAGATGGCTACACCTTC.

This clone was seen more than once but under ten times. The CDR3 reads CASSLTQNSSNQPQHF. CDR3 nucleotide sequence: TGCGCCAGCAGCTTGACACAGAATTCTAGCAATCAGCCCCAGCATTTT. The V and J genes are TRBV5-1 and TRBJ1-5; no definite D call. Germline V gene lookup returns CDR1 SGHRS and CDR2 YFSETQ. Trimming removed 1 base from V and 0 bases from J, with 11 bases in between. CDR3 size: 16 residues.

Notes on this clone: A junction end diverges from the germline sequence, so it may reflect a read error. The rearrangement uses TRBV7-9 and TRBJ2-2; perhaps TRBD1 as D (6 bases). The CDR3 is made up of 18 amino acids. Looked up from germline, CDR1 is SEHNR and CDR2 is FQNEAQ (reference sequence). The CDR3 spells CASRLPPGPSGHAGELFF. CDR3 bases: TGTGCCAGCCGCTTACCTCCGGGACCATCGGGACATGCCGGGGAGCTGTTTTTT.

This chain links TRBV2 with TRBJ1-6; maybe TRBD1 (6 bases). The CDR3 contains 15 residues. V shed 2 bases and J shed 10 bases, with 15 bases lying between them. CDR1 is SNHLY and CDR2 is FYNNEI in the germline V gene. The CDR3 DNA reads TGTGCCAGCAGTGAAAGGGGGGGCGCTGAGTCACCCCTCCACTTT. It specifies CASSERGGAESPLHF.

The chain employs TRBV25-1 and TRBJ1-2; D not resolved. V was shortened by 3 bases and J by 2 bases, with 7 bases between the two germline ends. Per germline, CDR1 MGHDK and CDR2 SYGVNS. The CDR3 is 13 amino acids. The CDR3 DNA reads as TGTGCCAGCAGTGATAACATCAACTATGGCTACACCTTC. Translated, it gives CASSDNINYGYTF.

This chain uses TRBV18 with TRBJ2-4; tentative D call: TRBD2 (5 bases). The CDR3 loop spans 13 amino acids. Germline V gene data show CDR1 as KGHSH and CDR2 as LQKENI. V dropped 2 bases and J dropped 5 bases, with 7 bases sitting between them. CDR3 in amino acids: CASSPGSENIQYF. The CDR3 DNA is TGTGCCAGCTCACCAGGGAGCGAAAACATTCAGTACTTC.

The genes are TRBV19 and TRBJ2-1; 11 bases are a match to TRBD1. Germline assignment: CDR1 LNHDA and CDR2 SQIVND (reference sequence). The CDR3 spans 15 residues. V gave up 3 bases and J gave up 6 bases; unmatched junction bases: 4. The CDR3 bases are TGTGCCAGTAGTATGGACAGGGGGCTACTCAATGAGCAGTTCTTC. Protein sequence: CASSMDRGLLNEQFF.